The clone carrying this T cell receptor (beta chain) came up once. Antigen unknown. Germline V CDR1 and CDR2: LNHDA, SQIVND (reference sequence). V dropped 6 bases and J dropped 5 bases, with 19 bases sitting between them. This CDR3 has 15 residues. These data belong to a study of PD-L1 blockade in urothelial cancer. Assay used: immunoSEQ multiplex PCR; TCRdb lists only in-frame clones, some missing. The repertoire holds about 84,000 clones, with over 80% as singletons. Findings and caveats of the study: Pretreatment blood TCR clonality under the median forecast improved survival.

Sequenced here: PBMCs, sampled around atezolizumab (anti-PD-L1) treatment. The sequence was collected from a man in his 70s with urothelial cancer. V gene TRBV19 combines with J gene TRBJ2-5; the D gene is possibly TRBD2 (5 bases). This CDR3 reads CASRERTARGETQYF. The CDR3 bases are TGTGCCAGTAGAGAGAGGACGGCAAGAGGGGAGACCCAGTACTTC. The full variable domain, with the rest looked up from reference TRBV19 and TRBJ2-5, is DGGITQSPKYLFRKEGQNVTLSCEQNLNHDAMYWYRQDPGQGLRLIYYSQIVNDFQKGDIAEGYSVSREKKESFPLTVTSAQKNPTAFYLCASRERTARGETQYFGPGTRLLVL.